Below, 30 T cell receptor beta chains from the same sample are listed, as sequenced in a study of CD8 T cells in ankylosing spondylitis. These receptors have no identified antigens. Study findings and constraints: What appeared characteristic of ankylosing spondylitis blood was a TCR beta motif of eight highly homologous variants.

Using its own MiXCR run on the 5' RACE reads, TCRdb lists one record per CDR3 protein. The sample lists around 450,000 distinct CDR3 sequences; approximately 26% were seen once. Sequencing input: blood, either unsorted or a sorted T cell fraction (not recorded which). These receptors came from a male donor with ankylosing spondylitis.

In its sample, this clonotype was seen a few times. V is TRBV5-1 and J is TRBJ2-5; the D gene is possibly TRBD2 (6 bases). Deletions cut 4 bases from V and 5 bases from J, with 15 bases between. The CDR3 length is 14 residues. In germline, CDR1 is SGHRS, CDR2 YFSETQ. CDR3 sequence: CASSLSGGGETQYF. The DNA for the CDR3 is TGCGCCAGCAGCCTGTCAGGTGGAGGGGAGACCCAGTACTTC.

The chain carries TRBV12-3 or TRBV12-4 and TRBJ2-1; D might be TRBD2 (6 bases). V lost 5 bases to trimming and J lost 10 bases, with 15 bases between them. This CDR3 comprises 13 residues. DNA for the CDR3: TGTGCCAGCAGTCCCCGACTAGATCCAGAGCAGTTCTTC. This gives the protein CASSPRLDPEQFF.

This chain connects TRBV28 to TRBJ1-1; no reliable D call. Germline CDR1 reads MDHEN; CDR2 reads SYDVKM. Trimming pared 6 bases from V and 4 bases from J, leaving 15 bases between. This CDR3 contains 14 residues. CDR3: CASSDLIEGTEAFF. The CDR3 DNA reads TGTGCCAGCAGCGATCTTATCGAGGGCACTGAAGCTTTCTTT.

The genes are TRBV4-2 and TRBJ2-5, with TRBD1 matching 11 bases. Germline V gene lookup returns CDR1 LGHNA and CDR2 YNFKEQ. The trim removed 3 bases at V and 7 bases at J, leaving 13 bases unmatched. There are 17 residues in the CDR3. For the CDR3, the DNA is TGTGCCAGCAGCCATGATCCCCGGACAGGGGGCAGGGGGACCCAGTACTTC. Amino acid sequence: CASSHDPRTGGRGTQYF.

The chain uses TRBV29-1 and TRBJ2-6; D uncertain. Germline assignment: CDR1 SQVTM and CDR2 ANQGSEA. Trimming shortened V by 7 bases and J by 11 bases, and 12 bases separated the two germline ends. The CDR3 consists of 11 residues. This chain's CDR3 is CSALDRDVLTF. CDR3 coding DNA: TGCAGCGCTCTGGACCGGGACGTCCTGACTTTC. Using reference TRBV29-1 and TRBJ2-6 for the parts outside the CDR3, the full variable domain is SAVISQKPSRDICQRGTSLTIQCQVDSQVTMMFWYRQQPGQSLTLIATANQGSEATYESGFVIDKFPISRPNLTFSTLTVSNMSPEDSSIYLCSALDRDVLTFGAGSRLTVL.

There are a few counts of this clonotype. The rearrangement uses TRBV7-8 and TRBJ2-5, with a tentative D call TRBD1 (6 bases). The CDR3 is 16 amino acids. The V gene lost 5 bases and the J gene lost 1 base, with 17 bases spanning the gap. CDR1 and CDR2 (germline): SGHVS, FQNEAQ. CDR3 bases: TGTGCCAGCAGCCCCGTTGGGGGCGAAGGCCAAGAGACCCAGTACTTC. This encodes CASSPVGGEGQETQYF.

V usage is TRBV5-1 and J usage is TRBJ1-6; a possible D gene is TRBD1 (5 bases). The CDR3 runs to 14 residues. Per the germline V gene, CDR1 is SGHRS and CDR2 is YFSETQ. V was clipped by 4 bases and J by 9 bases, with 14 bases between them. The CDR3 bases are TGCGCCAGCAGCCCGGACACCGTCCGTTCACCCCTCCACTTT. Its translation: CASSPDTVRSPLHF.

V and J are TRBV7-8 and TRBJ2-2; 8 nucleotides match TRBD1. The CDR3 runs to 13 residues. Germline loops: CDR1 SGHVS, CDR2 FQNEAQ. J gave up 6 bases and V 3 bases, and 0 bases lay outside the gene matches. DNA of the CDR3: TGTGCCAGCAGCTTGACAGGGGCCGGGGAGCTGTTTTTT. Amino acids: CASSLTGAGELFF.

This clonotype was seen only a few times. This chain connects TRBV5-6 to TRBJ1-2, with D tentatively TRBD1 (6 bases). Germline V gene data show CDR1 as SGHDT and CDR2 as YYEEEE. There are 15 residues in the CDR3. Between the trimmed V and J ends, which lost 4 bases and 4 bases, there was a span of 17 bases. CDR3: CASSPLVGASYGYTF. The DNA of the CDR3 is TGTGCCAGCAGCCCCCTGGTGGGGGCAAGCTATGGCTACACCTTC.

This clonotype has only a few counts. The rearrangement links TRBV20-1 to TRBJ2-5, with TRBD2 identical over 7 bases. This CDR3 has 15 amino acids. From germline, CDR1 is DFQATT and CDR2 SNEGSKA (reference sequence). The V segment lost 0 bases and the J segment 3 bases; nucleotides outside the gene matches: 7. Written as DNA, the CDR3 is TGCAGTGCTAGAGATTCGTCTAGCGGAAAAGAGACCCAGTACTTC. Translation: CSARDSSSGKETQYF.

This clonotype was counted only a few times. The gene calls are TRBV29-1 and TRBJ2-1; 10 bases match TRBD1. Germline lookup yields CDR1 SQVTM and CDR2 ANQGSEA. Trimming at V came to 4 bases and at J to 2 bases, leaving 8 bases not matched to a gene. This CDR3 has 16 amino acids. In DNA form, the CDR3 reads TGCAGCGTTGGTCGGGGGACAGGGGACCCCTACAATGAGCAGTTCTTC. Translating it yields CSVGRGTGDPYNEQFF.

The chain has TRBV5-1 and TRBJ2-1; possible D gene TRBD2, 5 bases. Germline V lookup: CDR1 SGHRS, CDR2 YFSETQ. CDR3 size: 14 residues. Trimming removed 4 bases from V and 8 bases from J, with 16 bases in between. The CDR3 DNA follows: TGCGCCAGCAGCCTCGAGGGTAGTGGGTATGAGCAGTTCTTC. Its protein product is CASSLEGSGYEQFF.

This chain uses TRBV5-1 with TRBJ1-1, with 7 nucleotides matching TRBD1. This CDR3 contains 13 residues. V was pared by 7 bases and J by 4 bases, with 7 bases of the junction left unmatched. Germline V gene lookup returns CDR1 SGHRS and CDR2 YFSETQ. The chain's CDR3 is CASRTTGTTEAFF. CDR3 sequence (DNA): TGCGCCAGCCGTACGACAGGGACCACTGAAGCTTTCTTT.

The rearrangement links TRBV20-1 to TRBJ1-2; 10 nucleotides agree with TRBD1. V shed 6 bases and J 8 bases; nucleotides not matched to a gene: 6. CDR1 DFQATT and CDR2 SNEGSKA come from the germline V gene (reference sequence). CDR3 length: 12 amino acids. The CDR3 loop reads CSAWDRGGGYTF. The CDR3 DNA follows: TGCAGTGCCTGGGACAGGGGAGGAGGCTACACCTTC.

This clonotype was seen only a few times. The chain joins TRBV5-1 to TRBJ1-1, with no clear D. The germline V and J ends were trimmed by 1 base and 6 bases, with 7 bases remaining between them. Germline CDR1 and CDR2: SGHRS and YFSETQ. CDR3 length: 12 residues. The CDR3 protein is CASSLLGPEAFF. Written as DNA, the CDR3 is TGCGCCAGCAGCTTGCTAGGGCCTGAAGCTTTCTTT.

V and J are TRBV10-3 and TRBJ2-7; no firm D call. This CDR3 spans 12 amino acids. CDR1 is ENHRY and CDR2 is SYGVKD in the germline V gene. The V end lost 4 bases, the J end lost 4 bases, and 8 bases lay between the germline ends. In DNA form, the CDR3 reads TGTGCCATCAGTGGGCTAGAATACGAGCAGTACGTC. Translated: CAISGLEYEQYV.

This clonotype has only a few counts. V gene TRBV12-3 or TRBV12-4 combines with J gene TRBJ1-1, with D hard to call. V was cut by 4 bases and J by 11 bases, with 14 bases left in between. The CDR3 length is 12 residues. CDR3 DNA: TGTGCCAGCAGTTCAACGGCGCAGGAGGCTTTCTTT. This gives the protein CASSSTAQEAFF.

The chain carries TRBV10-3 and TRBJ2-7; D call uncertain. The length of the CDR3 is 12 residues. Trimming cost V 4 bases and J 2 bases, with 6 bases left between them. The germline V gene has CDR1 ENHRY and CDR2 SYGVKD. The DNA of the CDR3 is TGTGCCATCAGTGGCTCGCCCTACGAGCAGTACGTC. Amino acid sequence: CAISGSPYEQYV.

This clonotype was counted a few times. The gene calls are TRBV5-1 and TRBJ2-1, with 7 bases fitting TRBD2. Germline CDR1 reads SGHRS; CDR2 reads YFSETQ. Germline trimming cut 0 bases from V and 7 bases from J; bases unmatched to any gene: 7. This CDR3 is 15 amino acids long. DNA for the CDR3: TGCGCCAGCAGCTTGGATGGGGGGGTGGGGAATGAGCAGTTCTTC. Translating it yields CASSLDGGVGNEQFF.

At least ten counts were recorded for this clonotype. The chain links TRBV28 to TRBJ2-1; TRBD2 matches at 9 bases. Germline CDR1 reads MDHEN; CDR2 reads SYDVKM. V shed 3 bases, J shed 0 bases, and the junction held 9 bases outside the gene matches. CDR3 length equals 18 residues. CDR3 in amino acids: CASSFGGRARSSYNEQFF. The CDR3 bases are TGTGCCAGCAGTTTTGGCGGGAGGGCCCGTAGCTCCTACAATGAGCAGTTCTTC.

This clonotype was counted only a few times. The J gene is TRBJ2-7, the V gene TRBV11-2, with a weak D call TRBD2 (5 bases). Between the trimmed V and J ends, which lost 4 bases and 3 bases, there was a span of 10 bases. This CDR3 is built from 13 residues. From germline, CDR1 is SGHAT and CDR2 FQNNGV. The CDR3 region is CASSSGVYYEQYF. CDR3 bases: TGTGCCAGCAGCTCCGGGGTCTACTACGAGCAGTACTTC.

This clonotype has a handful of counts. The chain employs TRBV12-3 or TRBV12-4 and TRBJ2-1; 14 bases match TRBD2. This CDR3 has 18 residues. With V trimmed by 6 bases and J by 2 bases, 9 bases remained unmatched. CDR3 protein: CASSPGTSGRGTYNEQFF. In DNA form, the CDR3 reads TGTGCCAGCAGCCCCGGGACTAGCGGGAGAGGCACCTACAATGAGCAGTTCTTC.

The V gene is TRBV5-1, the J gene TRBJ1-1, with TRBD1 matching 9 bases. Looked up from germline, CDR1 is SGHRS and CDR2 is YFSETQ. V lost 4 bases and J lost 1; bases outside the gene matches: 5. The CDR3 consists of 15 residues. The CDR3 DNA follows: TGCGCCAGCAGCGAGGGGACAGGGAGGAACACTGAAGCTTTCTTT. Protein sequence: CASSEGTGRNTEAFF.

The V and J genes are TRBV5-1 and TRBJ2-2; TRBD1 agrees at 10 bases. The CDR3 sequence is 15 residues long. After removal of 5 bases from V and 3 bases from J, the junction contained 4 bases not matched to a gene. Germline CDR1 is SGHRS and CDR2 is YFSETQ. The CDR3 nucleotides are TGCGCCAGCAGAAAGACAGGGGGCTACACCGGGGAGCTGTTTTTT. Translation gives CASRKTGGYTGELFF.

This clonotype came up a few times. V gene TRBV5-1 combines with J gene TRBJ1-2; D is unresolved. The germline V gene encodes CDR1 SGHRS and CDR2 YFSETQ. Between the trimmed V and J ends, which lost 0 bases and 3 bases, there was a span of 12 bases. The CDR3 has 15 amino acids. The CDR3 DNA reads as TGCGCCAGCAGCTTGGGGACGGCAAGAGACTATGGCTACACCTTC. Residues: CASSLGTARDYGYTF.

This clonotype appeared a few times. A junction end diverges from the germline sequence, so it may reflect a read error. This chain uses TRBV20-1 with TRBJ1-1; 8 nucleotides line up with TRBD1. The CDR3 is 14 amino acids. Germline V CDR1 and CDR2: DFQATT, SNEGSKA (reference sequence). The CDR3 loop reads CSAATQRQGPAPVF. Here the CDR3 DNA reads TGCAGTGCAGCTACGCAGAGACAGGGGCCTGCTCCCGTTTTT.

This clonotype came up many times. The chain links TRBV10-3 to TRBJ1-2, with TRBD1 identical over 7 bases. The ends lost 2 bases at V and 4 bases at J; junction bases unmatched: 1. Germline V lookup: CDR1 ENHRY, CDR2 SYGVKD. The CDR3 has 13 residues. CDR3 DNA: TGTGCCATCAGTGAGGGGACAGTCTATGGCTACACCTTC. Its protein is CAISEGTVYGYTF.

CDR3 nucleotide sequence: TGTGCCAGCAGCCTGGGGACAGGGGGCATCATTCAGTACTTC. Amino acids: CASSLGTGGIIQYF. The chain recombines TRBV12-3 or TRBV12-4 with TRBJ2-4; 12 bases align to TRBD1. Unmatched junction bases numbered 6, after V lost 6 bases and J lost 9 bases. The CDR3 runs 14 residues.

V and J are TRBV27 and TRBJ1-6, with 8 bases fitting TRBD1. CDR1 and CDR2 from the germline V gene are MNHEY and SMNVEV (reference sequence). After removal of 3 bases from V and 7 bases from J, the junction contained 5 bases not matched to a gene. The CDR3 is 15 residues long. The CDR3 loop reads CASSFLDRANSPLHF. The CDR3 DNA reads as TGTGCCAGCAGTTTCCTGGACAGGGCCAATTCACCCCTCCACTTT.

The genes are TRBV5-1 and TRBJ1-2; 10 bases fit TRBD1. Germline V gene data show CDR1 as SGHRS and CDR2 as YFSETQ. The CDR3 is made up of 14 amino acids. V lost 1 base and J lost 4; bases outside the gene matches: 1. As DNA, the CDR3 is TGCGCCAGCAGCTTGAGGACAGGGGGCTATGGCTACACCTTC. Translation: CASSLRTGGYGYTF.